This TCR beta chain was documented in a study of cytomegalovirus exposure and HLA in healthy donors. Looking at the study overall: It was reported in a later analysis that the same platform had been used for the 90 to 150 validation repertoires as for the approximately 670 first-cohort repertoires.

Regarding the study as a whole: Clusters of TCRs from the first cohort tended to co-occur in the roughly 120 validation repertoires (as a later analysis found). The listing of 150 to 200 TCR beta chains classed them as cytomegalovirus-associated.

This CDR3 has 12 residues. The germline CDR1 and CDR2 sequences are SGHTA and FQGNSA. The V gene lost 5 bases and the J gene lost 6 bases, with 7 bases spanning the gap. As regards this clone: What it binds is unknown.

Produced via immunoSEQ multiplex PCR; TCRdb's table is partial and in-frame only. The top ten hold 0.85% to 0.95% of the sample, which has 100,000 or so clones, less than 95% seen once. The receptor was derived from a woman in her late teens or twenties in good health and CMV-seronegative. The chain has TRBV7-2 and TRBJ2-2, with unresolved D. Sequencing used PBMCs. In DNA form, the CDR3 reads TGTGCCAGCAGCGGCGGTCCCGGGGAGCTGTTTTTT. This gives the protein CASSGGPGELFF.